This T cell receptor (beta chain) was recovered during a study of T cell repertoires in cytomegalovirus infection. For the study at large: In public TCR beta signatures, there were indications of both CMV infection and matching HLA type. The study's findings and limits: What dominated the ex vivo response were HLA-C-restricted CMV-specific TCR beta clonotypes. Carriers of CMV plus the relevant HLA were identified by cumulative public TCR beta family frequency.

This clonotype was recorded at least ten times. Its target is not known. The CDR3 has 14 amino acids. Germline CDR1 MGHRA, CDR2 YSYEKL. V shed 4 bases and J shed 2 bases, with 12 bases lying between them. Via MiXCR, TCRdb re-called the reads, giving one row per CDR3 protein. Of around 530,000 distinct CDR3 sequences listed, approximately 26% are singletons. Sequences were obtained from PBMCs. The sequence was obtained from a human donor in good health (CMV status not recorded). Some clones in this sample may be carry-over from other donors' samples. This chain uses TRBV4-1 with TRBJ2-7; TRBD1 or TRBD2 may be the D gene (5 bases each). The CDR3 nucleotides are TGCGCCAGCAGCCCCCGGGACGGGGCCTACGAGCAGTACTTC. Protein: CASSPRDGAYEQYF.